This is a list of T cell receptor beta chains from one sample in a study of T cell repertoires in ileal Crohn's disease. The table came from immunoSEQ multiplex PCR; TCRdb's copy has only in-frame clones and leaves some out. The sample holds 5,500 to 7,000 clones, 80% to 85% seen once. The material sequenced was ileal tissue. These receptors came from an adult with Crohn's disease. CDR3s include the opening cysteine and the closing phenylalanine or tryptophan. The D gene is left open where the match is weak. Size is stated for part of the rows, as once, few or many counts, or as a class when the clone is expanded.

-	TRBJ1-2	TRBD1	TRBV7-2	CASSLVQGAYGYTF	TGTGCCAGCAGCTTAGTGCAGGGGGCTTATGGCTACACCTTC
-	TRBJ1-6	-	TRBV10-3	CAISDGGVGSPLHF	TGTGCCATCAGTGATGGAGGGGTAGGATCACCCCTCCACTTT
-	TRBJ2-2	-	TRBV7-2	CALQFTGELFF	TGTGCCCTACAGTTCACCGGGGAGCTGTTTTTT
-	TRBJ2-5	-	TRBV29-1	CSVCEVAQETQYF	TGCAGCGTTTGTGAGGTGGCCCAAGAGACCCAGTACTTC
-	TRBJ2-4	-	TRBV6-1	CASSEPLGVDIQYF	TGTGCCAGCAGTGAACCCCTGGGCGTCGACATTCAGTACTTC
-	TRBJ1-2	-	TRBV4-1	CASSQDHLQVGYTF	TGCGCCAGCAGCCAAGATCATCTACAGGTGGGCTACACCTTC
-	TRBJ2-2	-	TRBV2	CASSERENLSGTGELFF	TGTGCCAGCAGTGAGCGCGAGAACCTATCGGGGACCGGGGAGCTGTTTTTT
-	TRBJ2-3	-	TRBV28	CASSPNTDTQYF	TGTGCCAGCAGCCCCAACACAGATACGCAGTATTTT
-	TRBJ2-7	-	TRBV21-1	CASSNERQGIYYEQYF	TGTGCCAGCAGCAATGAGAGACAGGGGATTTACTACGAGCAGTACTTC
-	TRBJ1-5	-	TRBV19	CASSIGGYSNQPQHF	TGTGCCAGTAGTATCGGAGGTTATAGCAATCAGCCCCAGCATTTT
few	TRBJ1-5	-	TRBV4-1	CASSQDGFGGDQPQHF	TGCGCCAGCAGCCAAGATGGTTTTGGGGGGGATCAGCCCCAGCATTTT
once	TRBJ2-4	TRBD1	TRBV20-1	CSASHRGAQYF	TGCAGTGCATCTCACAGGGGGGCCCAGTACTTC
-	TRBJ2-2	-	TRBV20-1	CSASSSRELFF	TGCAGTGCTAGCTCTAGTAGGGAGCTGTTTTTT
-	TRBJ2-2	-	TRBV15	CATSRDRSGTGELFF	TGTGCCACCAGCAGAGATCGGTCCGGTACCGGGGAGCTGTTTTTT
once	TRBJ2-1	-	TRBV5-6	CASTFGVRQFF	TGTGCCAGCACCTTTGGTGTAAGGCAGTTCTTC
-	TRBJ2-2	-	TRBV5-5	CASSLDGDTGELFF	TGTGCCAGCAGCTTGGACGGAGACACCGGGGAGCTGTTTTTT
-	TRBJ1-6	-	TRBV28	CASSSQPGTKRAYNSPLHF	TGTGCCAGCAGTTCCCAGCCCGGGACCAAACGCGCCTATAATTCACCCCTCCACTTT
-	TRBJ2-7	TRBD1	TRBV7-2	CASSSRTGQEQYF	TGTGCCAGCAGCTCTCGGACAGGACAGGAGCAGTACTTC
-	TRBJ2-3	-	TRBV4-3	CASSQEDYWSDTQYF	TGCGCCAGCAGCCAAGAGGACTACTGGTCAGATACGCAGTATTTT
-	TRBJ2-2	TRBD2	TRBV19	CASSSSGYTGELFF	TGTGCCAGTAGTTCTAGCGGGTACACCGGGGAGCTGTTTTTT
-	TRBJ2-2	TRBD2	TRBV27	CASSWTSGNTGELFF	TGTGCCAGCAGTTGGACTAGCGGGAACACCGGGGAGCTGTTTTTT
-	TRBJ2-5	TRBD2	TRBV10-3	CAIVTSGRASETQYF	TGTGCCATCGTGACTAGCGGGAGGGCCAGTGAGACCCAGTACTTC
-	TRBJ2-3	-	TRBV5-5	CASSPLMVRTDTQYF	TGTGCCAGCAGCCCGTTGATGGTCAGGACAGATACGCAGTATTTT
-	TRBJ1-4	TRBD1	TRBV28	CASSFTGTGYNEKLFF	TGTGCCAGCAGCTTTACCGGGACAGGGTACAATGAAAAACTGTTTTTT
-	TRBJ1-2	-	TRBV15	CATSRTATYGYTF	TGTGCCACCAGCAGGACAGCAACCTATGGCTACACCTTC
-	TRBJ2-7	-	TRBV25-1	CASSEEGYSYEQYF	TGTGCCAGCAGTGAAGAGGGGTACTCCTACGAGCAGTACTTC
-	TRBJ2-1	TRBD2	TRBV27	CASSLSGGGGNEQFF	TGTGCCAGCAGTTTAAGTGGCGGGGGTGGGAATGAGCAGTTCTTC
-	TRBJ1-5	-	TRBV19	CASSPPIVSVYQPQHF	TGTGCCAGTAGTCCCCCCATCGTGTCGGTCTATCAGCCCCAGCATTTT
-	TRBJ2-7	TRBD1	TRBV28	CASSWGQGAYEQYF	TGTGCCAGCAGTTGGGGACAGGGGGCTTACGAGCAGTACTTC
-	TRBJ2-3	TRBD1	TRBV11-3	CASSLADRADTQYF	TGTGCCAGCAGCTTAGCGGACAGGGCGGATACGCAGTATTTT
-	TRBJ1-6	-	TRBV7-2	CASSLGRGNSPLHF	TGTGCCAGCAGCTTAGGAAGGGGGAATTCACCCCTCCACTTT
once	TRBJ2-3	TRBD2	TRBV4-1	CASSQKSISGTSGNTDTQYF	TGCGCCAGCAGCCAGAAAAGTATATCCGGGACTAGCGGAAACACAGATACGCAGTATTTT
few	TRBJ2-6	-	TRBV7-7	CASSEGPTGIHSGANVLTF	TGTGCCAGCAGCGAGGGGCCTACAGGTATACACTCTGGGGCCAACGTCCTGACTTTC
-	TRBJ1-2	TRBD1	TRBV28	CASSPSGQISNYGYTF	TGTGCCAGCAGTCCTTCGGGACAGATAAGTAACTATGGCTACACCTTC
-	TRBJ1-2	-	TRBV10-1	CASSDATRYGYTF	TGCGCCAGCAGTGACGCGACGCGCTATGGCTACACCTTC
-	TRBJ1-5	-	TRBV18	CASSQGSNQPQHF	TGTGCCAGCTCACAGGGGTCCAATCAGCCCCAGCATTTT
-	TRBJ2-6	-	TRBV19	CASREHGANVLTF	TGTGCCAGTAGGGAGCATGGGGCCAACGTCCTGACTTTC
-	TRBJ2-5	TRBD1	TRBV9	CASSVTGQETQYF	TGTGCCAGCAGCGTGACAGGGCAAGAGACCCAGTACTTC
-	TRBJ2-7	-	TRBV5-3	CARPSDTGSYEQYF	TGTGCCAGACCGTCTGATACAGGGAGTTACGAGCAGTACTTC
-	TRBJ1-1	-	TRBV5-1	CASSLTDTEAFF	TGCGCCAGCAGCTTGACAGACACTGAAGCTTTCTTT
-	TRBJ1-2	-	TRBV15	CATSGGTLFDYGYTF	TGTGCCACCAGCGGCGGGACACTGTTTGACTATGGCTACACCTTC
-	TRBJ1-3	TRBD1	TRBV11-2	CASSLGGQGATLNTIYF	TGTGCCAGCAGCTTAGGGGGACAGGGTGCAACGTTGAACACCATATATTTT